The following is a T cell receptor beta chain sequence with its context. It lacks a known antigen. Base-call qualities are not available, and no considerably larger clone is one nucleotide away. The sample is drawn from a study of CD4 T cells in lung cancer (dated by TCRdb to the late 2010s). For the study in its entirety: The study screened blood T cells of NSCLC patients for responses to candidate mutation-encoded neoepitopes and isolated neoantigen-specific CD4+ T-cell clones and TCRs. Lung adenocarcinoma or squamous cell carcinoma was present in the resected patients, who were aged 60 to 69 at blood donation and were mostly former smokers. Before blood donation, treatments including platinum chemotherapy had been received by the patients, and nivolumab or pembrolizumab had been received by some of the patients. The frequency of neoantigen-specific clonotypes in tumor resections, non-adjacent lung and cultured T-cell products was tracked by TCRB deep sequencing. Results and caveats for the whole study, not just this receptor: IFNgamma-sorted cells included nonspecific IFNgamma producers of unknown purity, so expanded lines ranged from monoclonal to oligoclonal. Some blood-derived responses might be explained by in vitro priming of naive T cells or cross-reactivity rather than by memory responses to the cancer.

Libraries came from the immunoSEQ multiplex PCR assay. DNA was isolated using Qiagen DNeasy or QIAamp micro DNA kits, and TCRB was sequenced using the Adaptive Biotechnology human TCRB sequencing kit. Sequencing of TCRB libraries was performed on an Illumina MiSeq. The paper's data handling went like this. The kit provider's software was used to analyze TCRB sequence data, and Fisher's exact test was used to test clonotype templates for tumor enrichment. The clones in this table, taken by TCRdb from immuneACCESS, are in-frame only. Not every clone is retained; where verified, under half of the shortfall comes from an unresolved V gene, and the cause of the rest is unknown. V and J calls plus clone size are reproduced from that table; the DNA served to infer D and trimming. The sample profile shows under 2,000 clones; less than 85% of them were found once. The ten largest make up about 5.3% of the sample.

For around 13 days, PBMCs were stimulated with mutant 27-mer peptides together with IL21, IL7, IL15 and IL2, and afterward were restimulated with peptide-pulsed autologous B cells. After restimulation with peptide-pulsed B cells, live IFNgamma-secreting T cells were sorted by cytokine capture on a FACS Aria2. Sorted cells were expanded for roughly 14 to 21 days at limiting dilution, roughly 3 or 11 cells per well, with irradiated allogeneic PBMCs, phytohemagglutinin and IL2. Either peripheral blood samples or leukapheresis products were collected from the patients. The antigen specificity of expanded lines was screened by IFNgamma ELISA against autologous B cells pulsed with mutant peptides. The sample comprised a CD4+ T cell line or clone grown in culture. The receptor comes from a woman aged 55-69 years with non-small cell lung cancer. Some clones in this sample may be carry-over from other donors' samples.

CDR3 loop: CASSFGGTQYF. The DNA is TGTGCCAGCAGCTTTGGCGGTACGCAGTATTTT. The rearranged chain carries TRBV11-3 and TRBJ2-3, with the identity of the D gene unclear. Taken from the germline V gene, the CDR1 and CDR2 loops are SGHNT and YENEEA. CDR3 length: 11 amino acids, cysteine to phenylalanine. The DNA shown is the 33-base CDR3, in frame from base 1. Between the V and J ends, shortened by 3 bases and 8 bases respectively, the junction contains 6 bases.